This T cell receptor beta chain appears in the sequencing data of a study of PD-1 blockade in classical Hodgkin lymphoma. Overall study results and limits: Some patients began nivolumab under 1 year after ASCT. These patients were excluded from later analyses. Although disease activity or prior therapy may be involved, causes of the repertoire differences remain undefined.

The table came from immunoSEQ multiplex PCR; TCRdb's copy has only in-frame clones and leaves some out. The data show some 93,000 clones, with 78% seen just once and about 9.4% held by the top ten. V shed 0 bases and J shed 6 bases, with 11 bases lying between them. Germline CDR1 and CDR2: MNHNS and SASEGT. The CDR3 is 14 residues long. Time point specified: cycle 4 day 1 (C4D1), after 5 to 7 weeks of nivolumab. Following autologous stem cell transplantation, relapse occurred in every patient, and exposure to brentuximab vedotin varied. Patients' outcomes at their best amounted to complete response, partial response or progressive disease. A remark on this clone: The antigen is undetermined.

The material was peripheral blood mononuclear cells (PBMCs), obtained before the fourth cycle of nivolumab. The V gene is TRBV6-1, the J gene TRBJ1-1; possibly TRBD1 for D (5 bases). The sequence was obtained from a human donor with classical Hodgkin lymphoma. The CDR3 nucleotides read TGTGCCAGCAGTGAAGCAAGGGGAATCTCTGAAGCTTTCTTT. Its protein is CASSEARGISEAFF.